The clone carrying this TCR beta chain was detected ten times or more. Through Arm-PCR of CDR3 regions and iRepertoire HTBI primers, TCR beta libraries were built. TCRdb recomputed calls from the multiplex PCR reads with MiXCR, one row per CDR3 protein. Here the sample spans around 500,000 distinct CDR3 sequences, around 16% being singletons. Time point given: newly diagnosed GD, antithyroid drugs for less than 3 months. PBMCs were the source of the RNA used for TCR sequencing. The sample is drawn from a study of regulatory T cells in long-lasting Graves disease. From germline, CDR1 is MDHEN and CDR2 SYDVKM. The CDR3 runs to 13 residues. V was cut by 4 bases and J by 0 bases, with 6 bases left in between. This same sample was also part of a study on T cells in Graves' hyperthyroidism and ophthalmopathy.

The specimen comprised peripheral blood mononuclear cells (PBMCs), sampled at new diagnosis, from a patient treated with antithyroid drugs. The receptor was isolated from a woman between 40 and 65 years old with Graves disease. The chain recombines TRBV28 with TRBJ1-2; D perhaps matches TRBD1 (6 bases). The DNA for the CDR3 is TGTGCCAGCAGTTACAGGGCTAACTATGGCTACACCTTC. Translated, it gives CASSYRANYGYTF.